A single sample is the source of the 6 T cell receptor beta chains below, sequenced in a study of cytomegalovirus exposure and HLA in healthy donors. PCR primers comprised 60 Vbeta and 13 Jbeta primers. Only in-frame clones appear in the TCRdb table, and some are missing; sequencing was by immunoSEQ multiplex PCR. The sample records approximately 150,000 clones, around 82% being singletons. The source material was PBMCs. The receptors shown here come from a female donor in good health and CMV-seronegative.

This clone was seen a few times. CDR3 DNA: TGTGCCAGTATGACAGGGACGAGTCAGCCCCAGCATTTT. This encodes CASMTGTSQPQHF. J is TRBJ1-5 and V is TRBV19, with 7 positions matching TRBD1. From germline, CDR1 is LNHDA and CDR2 SQIVND (reference sequence). V shed 7 bases, J shed 6 bases, and the junction held 6 bases outside the gene matches. The CDR3 is 13 residues long.

CDR3 sequence (DNA): TGTGCCAGCAGCGTAGATCTAGCGGGGGGGCTGAGAGGAGATACGCAGTATTTT. Amino acids: CASSVDLAGGLRGDTQYF. V and J are TRBV9 and TRBJ2-3; 12 bases map to TRBD2. Germline lookup yields CDR1 SGDLS and CDR2 YYNGEE. J lost 5 bases, V lost 0 bases, and 10 bases had no gene match. CDR3 length equals 18 residues. The whole variable domain, remainder taken from reference TRBV9 and TRBJ2-3, is DSGVTQTPKHLITATGQRVTLRCSPRSGDLSVYWYQQSLDQGLQFLIQYYNGEERAKGNILERFSAQQFPDLHSELNLSSLELGDSALYFCASSVDLAGGLRGDTQYFGPGTRLTVL.

The V and J genes are TRBV30 and TRBJ1-1; 9 nucleotides line up with TRBD1. The CDR3 extends over 15 amino acids. CDR1 is GTSNPN and CDR2 is SVGIG in the germline V gene (reference sequence). V shed 5 bases and J 1 base; nucleotides not matched to a gene: 8. The CDR3 bases are TGTGCCTGGGACTCGGGACAGGGACGGAACACTGAAGCTTTCTTT. This sequence encodes CAWDSGQGRNTEAFF.

The gene calls are TRBV11-2 and TRBJ2-1; 9 positions match TRBD2. The CDR3 is 18 amino acids. The V gene's germline CDR1 is SGHAT and CDR2 FQNNGV. The trim removed 4 bases at V and 7 bases at J, leaving 17 bases unmatched. CDR3 residues: CASSSRLGREGLANEQFF. Here the CDR3 DNA reads TGTGCCAGCAGCTCCCGACTGGGGCGGGAGGGCCTGGCGAATGAGCAGTTCTTC.

This clone came up a few times. The V call is TRBV7-8, the J call TRBJ1-5; a weak D match, TRBD1 (5 bases). V was shortened by 5 bases and J by 6 bases, with 14 bases between the two germline ends. CDR3 size: 14 residues. The germline CDR1 and CDR2 sequences are SGHVS and FQNEAQ. The CDR3 region has the DNA TGTGCCAGCAGCAGGACAAAATTAGGTCAGCCCCAGCATTTT. Translation gives CASSRTKLGQPQHF. The full variable domain, in which reference TRBV7-8 and TRBJ1-5 provide the parts outside the CDR3, is GAGVSQSPRYKVAKRGQDVALRCDPISGHVSLFWYQQALGQGPEFLTYFQNEAQLDKSGLPSDRFFAERPEGSVSTLKIQRTQQEDSAVYLCASSRTKLGQPQHFGDGTRLSIL.

The rearrangement links TRBV15 to TRBJ2-4; 8 bases match TRBD1. This CDR3 contains 14 residues. CDR1 and CDR2 (germline): LNHNV, YYDKDF (reference sequence). With V trimmed by 1 base and J by 7 bases, 3 bases remained unmatched. The CDR3 sequence is CATSRGYRGNIQYF. The CDR3 coding sequence is TGTGCCACCAGCAGAGGGTACAGGGGGAACATTCAGTACTTC.